The T cell receptor beta chain described here comes from a study of cytotoxic CD8 clonotypes in ibrutinib-treated CLL (dated by TCRdb to the early 2020s). Study-wide context: The cohort was composed of 11 relapsed/refractory and around 14 treatment-naive patients; IGHV unmutated status was identified in some 17 patients. Responses were partial in roughly 25 patients and complete in 2; after median around 65 months follow-up, about 14 stayed in remission and about twelve progressed. Samples at response were collected after a median of about 11 months of treatment, with a range of about 6 to 40 months. On average, each sample yielded approximately 250,000 productive templates and 80,000 to 95,000 productive rearrangements. Longitudinal samples were obtainable from 26 of the 86 participants in the trial. Cryopreserved peripheral blood mononuclear cells were obtained prior to treatment, at the time of response, and at either disease progression or sustained remission. Every remission and progressive disease sample was obtained while ibrutinib was still being received by the patients. The paper's findings and limits, for the study overall: At baseline, clonality was higher than in age-matched healthy donors and showed a strong correlation with circulating CD8+ T-cell counts. Sampling times were not matched between sustained-remission and progressing patients, and lymph node repertoires were not studied. Clonality increased at ibrutinib response, stayed stable in sustained remission, and fell back toward baseline at progression. Public clonotypes were found to be uncommon and were observed to contract or remain stable during treatment; the increase in clonality was shown to reflect expansion of private clonotypes at ibrutinib response.

The goal of deep resolution MiSeq sequencing was a depth between 1 in 1 million and 1 in 200,000 T cells, and coverage averaged 10x per clonotype. TCR beta libraries were generated with the immunoSEQ hsTCRB Kit. From the authors' description of their analysis: Data were analyzed with ImmunoSEQ Data Assistant and ImmunoSEQ Analyzer, with V, D and J genes assigned per IMGT definitions. Clonality, with values ranging from 0 to 1, was calculated as one minus the normalized Shannon entropy of productive rearrangement frequencies. Only overrepresented clonotypes making up at least 0.05% of the repertoire of each patient were included in the public clonotype analysis. Repertoires from thirteen age-matched healthy donors in immuneACCESS were used as clonality controls. Not all clones reach the TCRdb copy of this immuneACCESS table, which keeps in-frame sequences only. Checked studies attribute under half of the gap to unresolved V genes and leave the rest unexplained. The V and J calls and clone size come from that table; D and trimming were worked out from the DNA. This sample gives under 75,000 clones in total; over 60% of them show up just once. Roughly two fifths of the sample comes from the top ten.

The time point label, read with the paper, signifies: about 11 months on ibrutinib. Approximately 2 micrograms of genomic DNA were extracted from cryopreserved PBMCs for TCR beta library preparation. Longitudinal blood samples from CLL patients on ibrutinib monotherapy underwent high-throughput TCR beta sequencing. The patients took part in an open-label, single-center phase 2 trial of ibrutinib monotherapy. The germline V gene yields SNHLY for CDR1 and FYNNEI for CDR2. V trim: 6 bases; J trim: 5 bases; unmatched bases: 19. There are 19 amino acids in the CDR3, from cysteine to phenylalanine inclusive. Just the 57-base CDR3 DNA is kept, in frame starting at base 1. About this clone: It lacks a known antigen. Base qualities are not provided; no much larger clone lies one nucleotide away.

The input for sequencing was PBMCs, taken after 12 months of ibrutinib treatment. This receptor was taken from a human donor with chronic lymphocytic leukemia. This chain is built from TRBV2 and TRBJ2-5; 12 middle bases align to TRBD2. The CDR3 has the sequence CASRWEGPLAGGYGETQYF. The sequenced DNA is TGTGCCAGCAGATGGGAGGGGCCACTAGCGGGAGGTTACGGGGAGACCCAGTACTTC.